Below, 27 T cell receptor beta chains from the same sample are listed, as sequenced in a study of blood T cell repertoires in COVID-19. Clones were read by immunoSEQ multiplex PCR, and TCRdb kept only the in-frame ones, dropping some. The sample includes approximately 190,000 clones, 84% of them seen just once. Sequencing was carried out using PBMCs or T cells enriched from blood (not recorded which). The receptors originated from a woman aged 25 to 39 who had been exposed to COVID-19.

This clone was detected once. This chain joins TRBV14 and TRBJ2-7; no clear D gene. The germline V gene encodes CDR1 SGHDN and CDR2 FVKESK. CDR3 length equals 12 residues. Trimming shortened V by 1 base and J by 2 bases, and 3 bases separated the two germline ends. CDR3 bases: TGTGCCAGCAGCCAAGTCGCCTACGAGCAGTACTTC. Translating it yields CASSQVAYEQYF.

The chain joins TRBV23-1 to TRBJ2-7; D possibly corresponds to TRBD1 (5 bases). TRBV23-1 is labeled an ORF, and its function is uncertain. Trimming removed 1 base at V and 2 bases at J, with 12 bases between. There are 15 residues in the CDR3. The CDR3 DNA reads as TGCGCCAGCAGTCAATGGCCCGGACACACCTACGAGCAGTACTTC. Translation gives CASSQWPGHTYEQYF.

This clone was detected once. The gene calls are TRBV19 and TRBJ1-5; 7 nucleotides match TRBD1. J gave up 6 bases and V 1 base, and 3 bases lay outside the gene matches. The germline gives CDR1 LNHDA, CDR2 SQIVND (reference sequence). The CDR3 is made up of 14 amino acids. The CDR3 bases are TGTGCCAGTAGTATAGGACAGGGAGGTCAGCCCCAGCATTTT. Its translation: CASSIGQGGQPQHF.

V is TRBV2 and J is TRBJ1-6; D ambiguous. This CDR3 is 14 amino acids long. The V gene's germline CDR1 is SNHLY and CDR2 FYNNEI. V lost 4 bases to trimming and J lost 6 bases, with 10 bases between them. The chain's CDR3 is CASSGSHGNSPLHF. The CDR3 DNA sequence: TGTGCCAGCAGTGGGAGCCACGGTAATTCACCCCTCCACTTT.

V gene TRBV18 combines with J gene TRBJ1-6; D ambiguous. Per germline, CDR1 KGHSH and CDR2 LQKENI. The length of the CDR3 is 13 residues. V was clipped by 7 bases and J by 0 bases, with 4 bases between them. CDR3 loop: CASFSSYNSPLHF. The CDR3 DNA sequence: TGTGCCAGCTTCTCCTCCTATAATTCACCCCTCCACTTT.

This chain connects TRBV19 to TRBJ2-3; possible D gene TRBD2, 5 bases. V shed 5 bases and J shed 5 bases, with 20 bases lying between them. This CDR3 has 16 residues. Per germline, CDR1 LNHDA and CDR2 SQIVND (reference sequence). This chain's CDR3 is CASSVGGFLLGDTQYF. CDR3 sequence (DNA): TGTGCCAGTAGTGTCGGCGGGTTTCTACTGGGAGATACGCAGTATTTT.

The table lists this clone with a few counts. This chain connects TRBV6-4 to TRBJ1-6, with D unclear. CDR3 length equals 15 residues. The germline V gene encodes CDR1 MRHNA and CDR2 SNTAGT. Trimming pared 0 bases from V and 9 bases from J, leaving 12 bases between. CDR3: CASSDSSGNTSPLHF. CDR3 nucleotides: TGTGCCAGCAGTGACTCCTCCGGGAACACTTCACCCCTCCACTTT.

This clone has only a few counts. This chain uses TRBV7-8 with TRBJ2-3, with a weak D call TRBD1 (6 bases). V was clipped by 5 bases and J by 5 bases, with 17 bases between them. Germline V CDR1 and CDR2: SGHVS, FQNEAQ. This CDR3 has 15 amino acids. The CDR3 loop is CASSRRKGDVDTQYF. The CDR3 DNA sequence: TGTGCCAGCAGCCGTCGTAAGGGGGATGTAGATACGCAGTATTTT. Supplemented by reference TRBV7-8 and TRBJ2-3, the full variable domain reads GAGVSQSPRYKVAKRGQDVALRCDPISGHVSLFWYQQALGQGPEFLTYFQNEAQLDKSGLPSDRFFAERPEGSVSTLKIQRTQQEDSAVYLCASSRRKGDVDTQYFGPGTRLTVL.

The rearrangement uses TRBV10-3 and TRBJ1-2; maybe TRBD1 (5 bases). This CDR3 comprises 13 residues. Germline CDR1 is ENHRY and CDR2 is SYGVKD. Trimming left V 8 bases short and J 3 bases short, with 13 bases between. The chain's CDR3 is CAIRPDSHYGYTF. The CDR3 DNA follows: TGTGCCATCCGGCCCGACAGCCACTATGGCTACACCTTC.

This clone was found a few times. This chain links TRBV7-9 with TRBJ1-1; perhaps TRBD1 as D (5 bases). Germline V gene lookup returns CDR1 SEHNR and CDR2 FQNEAQ (reference sequence). V shed 5 bases and J shed 6 bases, with 13 bases lying between them. The CDR3 runs 13 residues. The CDR3 protein is CASSRGGAPEAFF. The CDR3 coding sequence is TGTGCCAGCAGCCGAGGAGGGGCGCCTGAAGCTTTCTTT.

V gene TRBV20-1 combines with J gene TRBJ2-7; possibly TRBD1 for D (6 bases). V was shortened by 3 bases and J by 3 bases, with 12 bases between the two germline ends. The CDR3 is 13 residues long. The germline V gene encodes CDR1 DFQATT and CDR2 SNEGSKA (reference sequence). The CDR3, as DNA: TGCAGTGCTAGTGGGGGCCAAATCTACGAGCAGTACTTC. As protein: CSASGGQIYEQYF.

The chain carries TRBV2 and TRBJ2-3; tentatively, D is TRBD2 (5 bases). Germline V gene sequence: CDR1 SNHLY, CDR2 FYNNEI. The CDR3 extends over 14 amino acids. V lost 4 bases and J lost 3, with 11 bases in between. The CDR3 region has the DNA TGTGCCAGCAGTGCGGGAATTGGTACAGATACGCAGTATTTT. This translates into CASSAGIGTDTQYF.

The genes are TRBV6-5 and TRBJ1-1; D not resolved. With 0 bases removed from V and 2 bases from J, the gap between germline ends came to 4 bases. The length of the CDR3 is 13 residues. Germline V gene data show CDR1 as MNHEY and CDR2 as SVGAGI. The CDR3 here is CASSYSLNTEAFF. The CDR3, as DNA: TGTGCCAGCAGTTACTCGTTAAACACTGAAGCTTTCTTT.

The chain joins TRBV2 to TRBJ2-5, with D possibly TRBD1 on 5 matching bases. This CDR3 contains 14 residues. V was clipped by 7 bases and J by 0 bases, with 12 bases between them. Germline V gene lookup returns CDR1 SNHLY and CDR2 FYNNEI. The CDR3: CASNPTEYQETQYF. DNA of the CDR3: TGTGCCAGCAACCCGACAGAGTACCAAGAGACCCAGTACTTC.

This chain uses TRBV4-1 with TRBJ2-5; TRBD1 matches at 11 bases. Germline values: CDR1 MGHRA, CDR2 YSYEKL. The V segment lost 0 bases and the J segment 4 bases; nucleotides outside the gene matches: 10. There are 18 residues in the CDR3. CDR3: CASSQDQDRGLRGETQYF. The CDR3 DNA reads TGCGCCAGCAGCCAAGATCAGGACAGGGGGCTTCGGGGAGAGACCCAGTACTTC.

The chain uses TRBV10-3 and TRBJ2-7; TRBD1 matches at 9 bases. The V gene end was trimmed by 4 bases and the J gene end by 3 bases; junction bases not matched to a gene: 13. CDR3 length: 17 amino acids. Germline V CDR1 and CDR2: ENHRY, SYGVKD. The CDR3 here is CAISVGTGIQRGYEQYF. DNA of the CDR3: TGTGCCATCAGTGTGGGGACAGGGATACAAAGAGGCTACGAGCAGTACTTC.

The CDR3 region is CAWSADSGSYEQYF. The CDR3 bases are TGTGCCTGGAGTGCGGACAGTGGCTCCTACGAGCAGTACTTC. This sequence joins TRBV30 and TRBJ2-7, with D perhaps TRBD1 (6 bases). V was shortened by 1 base and J by 0 bases, with 10 bases between the two germline ends. Looked up from germline, CDR1 is GTSNPN and CDR2 is SVGIG (reference sequence). The CDR3 is 14 amino acids.

The chain has TRBV5-1 and TRBJ1-3; weak D call: TRBD1 (6 bases). The CDR3 loop spans 14 amino acids. The germline V gene encodes CDR1 SGHRS and CDR2 YFSETQ. Trimming pared 4 bases from V and 0 bases from J, leaving 8 bases between. CDR3 loop: CASSPDSSGNTIYF. CDR3 sequence (DNA): TGCGCCAGCAGCCCGGACAGCTCTGGAAACACCATATATTTT.

V is TRBV7-2 and J is TRBJ1-4; D remains ambiguous. Per the germline V gene, CDR1 is SGHTA and CDR2 is FQGNSA. The CDR3 totals 16 residues. Trimming stripped 1 base from V and 2 bases from J, with 11 bases between. The CDR3 region is CASSLVSGGTNEKLFF. The CDR3 DNA sequence: TGTGCCAGCAGCTTAGTTTCCGGTGGTACTAATGAAAAACTGTTTTTT.

The rearrangement joins TRBV2 to TRBJ2-7; D uncertain. The CDR3 has 13 amino acids. V lost 4 bases and J lost 0, with 7 bases in between. Germline CDR1 is SNHLY and CDR2 is FYNNEI. This chain's CDR3 is CASSGYNSYEQYF. DNA of the CDR3: TGTGCCAGCAGTGGTTACAACTCCTACGAGCAGTACTTC.

This chain connects TRBV4-1 to TRBJ1-6; 8 nucleotides line up with TRBD1. This CDR3 comprises 17 residues. Per the germline V gene, CDR1 is MGHRA and CDR2 is YSYEKL. Losses at the gene ends were 4 bases for V and 5 bases for J; bases not matched to a gene: 10. The CDR3, as DNA: TGCGCCAGCAGCCCGACCCTGGGGACAGGAAATAATTCACCCCTCCACTTT. This gives the protein CASSPTLGTGNNSPLHF.

V is TRBV27 and J is TRBJ1-4; unclear D gene. The CDR3 runs 15 residues. The V gene lost 0 bases and the J gene lost 3 bases, with 8 bases spanning the gap. Germline CDR1 is MNHEY and CDR2 is SMNVEV (reference sequence). Here the CDR3 reads CASSLSGSPNEKLFF. CDR3 sequence (DNA): TGTGCCAGCAGTTTATCAGGGAGTCCTAATGAAAAACTGTTTTTT.

The gene calls are TRBV27 and TRBJ1-3; tentatively, D is TRBD1 (6 bases). The CDR3 has 15 residues. From germline, CDR1 is MNHEY and CDR2 SMNVEV (reference sequence). V lost 6 bases to trimming and J lost 6 bases, with 18 bases between them. The CDR3, as DNA: TGTGCCAGCAGGGACCCAGGGGCAGTAGAAAACACCATATATTTT. This gives the protein CASRDPGAVENTIYF.

This clone was observed many times. The genes are TRBV7-9 and TRBJ2-1; 7 bases agree with TRBD2. Per the germline V gene, CDR1 is SEHNR and CDR2 is FQNEAQ (reference sequence). Trimming at V came to 3 bases and at J to 5 bases, leaving 1 base not matched to a gene. The CDR3 has 13 residues. For the CDR3, the DNA is TGTGCCAGCAGCTTCGGGACTAACAATGAGCAGTTCTTC. Translating it yields CASSFGTNNEQFF. Full variable domain (outside the CDR3, taken from reference TRBV7-9 and TRBJ2-1): DTGVSQNPRHKITKRGQNVTFRCDPISEHNRLYWYRQTLGQGPEFLTYFQNEAQLEKSRLLSDRFSAERPKGSFSTLEIQRTEQGDSAMYLCASSFGTNNEQFFGPGTRLTVL.

A note on this clone: The same CDR3 also results from other DNA sequences found in this sample. V and J are TRBV6-5 and TRBJ1-1, with 8 nucleotides matching TRBD1. This CDR3 spans 12 amino acids. Looked up from germline, CDR1 is MNHEY and CDR2 is SVGAGI. The junction had 2 bases not matched to a gene; V was cut back by 6 bases and J by 5 bases. CDR3: CASSRGRTEAFF. The CDR3 nucleotides read TGTGCCAGCAGCAGGGGGCGGACTGAAGCTTTCTTT.

The chain recombines TRBV29-1 with TRBJ1-2; perhaps TRBD1 as D (6 bases). The CDR3 loop spans 11 amino acids. The V end lost 7 bases, the J end lost 8 bases, and 14 bases lay between the germline ends. Germline assignment: CDR1 SQVTM and CDR2 ANQGSEA. Written as DNA, the CDR3 is TGCAGCGCAGGGGATCCTGACGGCTACACCTTC. It encodes CSAGDPDGYTF.

The gene calls are TRBV10-1 and TRBJ2-7; D gene ambiguous. Germline CDR1 is WNHNN and CDR2 is SYGVQD (reference sequence). The CDR3 length is 13 residues. The ends were cut back, 4 bases at V and 4 bases at J, with 11 bases in the middle. CDR3 nucleotides: TGCGCCAGCAGTGGGTATCCGAGATACGAGCAGTACTTC. Translating gives CASSGYPRYEQYF.